This T cell receptor beta chain was recorded in a study of T-cell memory formation after mild COVID-19. Whole-study results and caveats: Chiefly within CM and EM were the contracting CD4+ clones; CD8+ ones were within EMRA.

In its sample, this clonotype was seen a few times. Its antigen remains unknown. TCRdb re-called the 5' RACE reads through MiXCR, storing one row per CDR3 protein. The data show around 220,000 distinct CDR3 sequences, over 15% seen once. Per germline, CDR1 SQVTM and CDR2 ANQGSEA. The CDR3 has 13 residues. V was cut by 6 bases and J by 3 bases, with 11 bases left in between. V is TRBV29-1 and J is TRBJ2-2; the D gene is possibly TRBD1 (6 bases). The clonotype originates from a man aged 18 to 29 who had mild COVID-19 (a few samples of this study predate the infection). Cell type and time point are not known. The sample comprised PBMCs or a T cell subset sorted from them (not recorded which). CDR3 nucleotides: TGCAGCGTAAACAGGGCTGACACCGGGGAGCTGTTTTTT. Translating gives CSVNRADTGELFF.